These 24 T cell receptor beta chains share one sample of origin, sequenced in a study of T-cell memory formation after mild COVID-19. From the 5' RACE reads, TCRdb called clonotypes with MiXCR, one entry per CDR3 protein. The repertoire holds fewer than 600,000 distinct CDR3 sequences, with about 22% as singletons. Sequencing was done on a sample of PBMCs or a T cell subset sorted from them (not recorded which). Receptors originate from an adult woman who had mild COVID-19 (a few samples of this study predate the infection). Cell type and time point are not known.

The CDR3 coding sequence is TGTGCCACCGGACAGGACTTGAATAGCAATCAGCCCCAGCATTTT. This sequence encodes CATGQDLNSNQPQHF. The V call is TRBV7-2, the J call TRBJ1-5; 7 bases align to TRBD1. CDR3 length: 15 residues. Per the germline V gene, CDR1 is SGHTA and CDR2 is FQGNSA. V lost 10 bases and J lost 0; bases outside the gene matches: 9.

This clonotype has just a few counts. The V call is TRBV7-2, the J call TRBJ1-1; D call uncertain. CDR3 length: 14 amino acids. CDR1 SGHTA and CDR2 FQGNSA come from the germline V gene. Trimming removed 3 bases from V and 5 bases from J, with 13 bases in between. CDR3 coding DNA: TGTGCCAGCAGCTTGATTCGCGGAGGGACTGAAGCTTTCTTT. Its translation is CASSLIRGGTEAFF. Full variable domain (remainder filled in from reference TRBV7-2 and TRBJ1-1): GAGVSQSPSNKVTEKGKDVELRCDPISGHTALYWYRQSLGQGLEFLIYFQGNSAPDKSGLPSDRFSAERTGGSVSTLTIQRTQQEDSAVYLCASSLIRGGTEAFFGQGTRLTVV.

The rearrangement uses TRBV29-1 and TRBJ1-1; weak D call: TRBD1 (6 bases). Germline-derived CDR1 and CDR2 are SQVTM and ANQGSEA. V was trimmed by 4 bases and J by 4 bases, leaving 13 bases between them. The CDR3 runs to 13 residues. Here the CDR3 reads CSVGLSGVTEAFF. The CDR3 coding sequence is TGCAGCGTTGGGTTATCAGGGGTCACTGAAGCTTTCTTT.

In its sample, this clonotype was seen a few times. The rearrangement links TRBV30 to TRBJ1-6; tentative D call: TRBD1 (6 bases). This CDR3 has 14 residues. CDR1 and CDR2 (germline): GTSNPN, SVGIG (reference sequence). V was cut by 5 bases and J by 7 bases, with 15 bases left in between. The CDR3 nucleotides are TGTGCCTGGGTCCCAGGGGAGAGGAATTCACCCCTCCACTTT. Protein product: CAWVPGERNSPLHF.

This clonotype was detected only a few times. The chain links TRBV9 to TRBJ2-1; tentative D call: TRBD1 (5 bases). Between the trimmed V and J ends, which lost 0 bases and 7 bases, there was a span of 14 bases. The CDR3 runs 15 residues. Germline V lookup: CDR1 SGDLS, CDR2 YYNGEE. The CDR3 protein is CASSVGVGAWNEQFF. CDR3 DNA: TGTGCCAGCAGCGTAGGTGTTGGGGCATGGAATGAGCAGTTCTTC.

This clonotype turned up a few times. The rearrangement uses TRBV5-6 and TRBJ2-5; no clear D. Germline loops: CDR1 SGHDT, CDR2 YYEEEE. The CDR3 loop spans 13 amino acids. Trimming pared 3 bases from V and 4 bases from J, leaving 10 bases between. CDR3 sequence: CASSSEVVETQYF. The CDR3 nucleotides are TGTGCCAGCAGCTCCGAGGTCGTAGAGACCCAGTACTTC.

The chain links TRBV15 to TRBJ2-7, with 9 bases that match TRBD1. Germline V CDR1 and CDR2: LNHNV, YYDKDF (reference sequence). The CDR3 consists of 15 residues. The V gene end was trimmed by 2 bases and the J gene end by 1 base; junction bases not matched to a gene: 3. The DNA for the CDR3 is TGTGCCACCAGCAGACCGGGACAGGGTTCCTACGAGCAGTACTTC. Amino acid sequence: CATSRPGQGSYEQYF.

The chain is built from TRBV6-5 and TRBJ2-1, with TRBD2 matching 13 bases. The CDR3 is made up of 15 amino acids. Germline V gene data show CDR1 as MNHEY and CDR2 as SVGAGI. V shed 6 bases and J 7 bases; nucleotides not matched to a gene: 6. The CDR3 region has the DNA TGTGCCAGCAGGCTGACTAGCGGGAGGCTTAATGAGCAGTTCTTC. This encodes CASRLTSGRLNEQFF.

This clonotype showed up just a few times. The chain has TRBV29-1 and TRBJ1-1; maybe TRBD1 (5 bases). With 2 bases removed from V and 3 bases from J, the gap between germline ends came to 7 bases. The germline gives CDR1 SQVTM, CDR2 ANQGSEA. This CDR3 contains 12 residues. The CDR3 spells CSVELGDTEAFF. CDR3 nucleotides: TGCAGCGTTGAATTGGGGGACACTGAAGCTTTCTTT.

This rearrangement joins TRBV20-1 to TRBJ2-3; D gene uncertain. Looked up from germline, CDR1 is DFQATT and CDR2 is SNEGSKA (reference sequence). Deletions cut 4 bases from V and 0 bases from J, with 14 bases between. This CDR3 region has 15 residues. The CDR3 sequence is CSATLTGSSTDTQYF. CDR3 bases: TGCAGTGCTACTCTGACTGGATCTAGCACAGATACGCAGTATTTT.

Here the CDR3 reads CASSYYRANGDTQYF. CDR3 DNA sequence: TGTGCCAGCAGTTACTACCGGGCCAATGGGGATACGCAGTATTTT. The chain couples TRBV6-2 or TRBV6-3 to TRBJ2-3, with D uncertain. V was shortened by 1 base and J by 6 bases, with 14 bases between the two germline ends. The CDR3 is 15 amino acids. From germline, CDR1 is MNHEY and CDR2 SVGEGT.

The chain recombines TRBV6-5 with TRBJ2-5; D tentatively reads TRBD1 or TRBD2 (5 bases each). The CDR3 contains 17 residues. From germline, CDR1 is MNHEY and CDR2 SVGAGI. The V end was cut by 6 bases, the J end by 6 bases, with 26 bases between. Written as DNA, the CDR3 is TGTGCCAGCAGCCCAAATCTGCGCCGGGCAGGGACGAAGACCCAGTACTTC. Translating it yields CASSPNLRRAGTKTQYF.

The chain combines TRBV2 with TRBJ1-5, with D possibly matching TRBD1 (6 bases). This CDR3 spans 14 amino acids. Germline V CDR1 and CDR2: SNHLY, FYNNEI. Trimming shortened V by 7 bases and J by 5 bases, and 15 bases separated the two germline ends. Here the CDR3 reads CASTMVQGYQPQHF. The DNA of the CDR3 is TGTGCCAGCACGATGGTACAGGGCTATCAGCCCCAGCATTTT.

The sample holds a few counts of this clonotype. This chain uses TRBV4-2 with TRBJ2-7, with TRBD2 matching over 8 bases. CDR1 LGHNA and CDR2 YNFKEQ come from the germline V gene. J lost 4 bases, V lost 1 base, and 12 bases had no gene match. This CDR3 spans 17 amino acids. DNA for the CDR3: TGTGCCAGCAGCCAAGTGCCCGGCAGTAGCGGGAAGTACGAGCAGTACTTC. Translating it yields CASSQVPGSSGKYEQYF.

This chain uses TRBV9 with TRBJ2-5; 8 bases map to TRBD2. CDR3 length equals 16 residues. The V gene's germline CDR1 is SGDLS and CDR2 YYNGEE. Germline trimming cut 0 bases from V and 5 bases from J; bases unmatched to any gene: 9. The CDR3 DNA follows: TGTGCCAGCAGCGTAGCTTCCGGGAGGGTCCGGGAGACCCAGTACTTC. Its protein product is CASSVASGRVRETQYF.

A word on this clonotype: One junction end disagrees with the germline gene, perhaps due to a read error. J is TRBJ1-1 and V is TRBV7-9, with D maybe TRBD1 (6 bases). Germline loops: CDR1 SEHNR, CDR2 FQNEAQ (reference sequence). The CDR3 covers 13 residues. The CDR3 here is CASSYREWGEVFF. The CDR3 DNA is TGTGCCAGCAGTTACAGGGAATGGGGTGAAGTTTTCTTT.

This clonotype was observed a handful of times. J is TRBJ2-7 and V is TRBV15, with D perhaps TRBD1 (6 bases). Germline V gene sequence: CDR1 LNHNV, CDR2 YYDKDF (reference sequence). The CDR3 consists of 13 residues. V was clipped by 3 bases and J by 1 base, with 7 bases between them. CDR3 amino acids: CATSSQGSYEQYF. The CDR3 DNA sequence: TGTGCCACCAGCAGCCAGGGGTCCTACGAGCAGTACTTC.

The chain combines TRBV30 with TRBJ2-2, with 10 bases lining up with TRBD2. This CDR3 comprises 15 residues. With 2 bases clipped from V and 4 bases from J, the junction kept 4 bases outside the gene matches. The germline gives CDR1 GTSNPN, CDR2 SVGIG (reference sequence). CDR3 region: CAWSSLAGPTGELFF. CDR3 sequence (DNA): TGTGCCTGGAGTTCACTAGCGGGACCCACCGGGGAGCTGTTTTTT.

This clonotype was seen only a few times. This chain uses TRBV7-2 with TRBJ2-3, with 12 bases that match TRBD2. J lost 6 bases, V lost 6 bases, and 10 bases had no gene match. The CDR3 runs 16 residues. The germline gives CDR1 SGHTA, CDR2 FQGNSA. The CDR3 region is CASRPTSGSVADTQYF. As DNA, the CDR3 is TGTGCCAGCAGACCGACTAGCGGGAGTGTTGCCGATACGCAGTATTTT.

This clonotype was counted a few times. This chain connects TRBV5-1 to TRBJ2-7; D gene ambiguous. V was shortened by 2 bases and J by 3 bases, with 15 bases between the two germline ends. Looked up from germline, CDR1 is SGHRS and CDR2 is YFSETQ. The CDR3 runs 15 residues. The CDR3 is CASSFAGPEFYEQYF. CDR3 DNA: TGCGCCAGCAGCTTCGCCGGGCCCGAATTCTACGAGCAGTACTTC.

The sample holds a few counts of this clonotype. V is TRBV5-5 and J is TRBJ2-2, with D perhaps given as TRBD1 or TRBD2 (5 bases each). V lost 4 bases, J lost 7 bases, and 20 bases lay in between. Germline V gives CDR1 SGHKS, CDR2 YYEKEE (reference sequence). This CDR3 has 16 residues. Here the CDR3 DNA reads TGTGCCAGCAGCGTAAACCCGGGACCCGCGGACGGGGAGCTGTTTTTT. Amino acids: CASSVNPGPADGELFF.

Only a few counts were recorded for this clonotype. This chain uses TRBV29-1 with TRBJ1-2; no reliable D call. The CDR3 totals 11 residues. Trimming shortened V by 4 bases and J by 8 bases, and 11 bases separated the two germline ends. Germline CDR1 SQVTM, CDR2 ANQGSEA. For the CDR3, the DNA is TGCAGCGTTGGAGGGCTCGGAGGCTACACCTTC. Translated: CSVGGLGGYTF.

The rearrangement uses TRBV9 and TRBJ2-1; TRBD2 agrees at 9 bases. The CDR3 loop spans 15 amino acids. The V gene's germline CDR1 is SGDLS and CDR2 YYNGEE. Trimming removed 0 bases from V and 5 bases from J; junction bases left unmatched: 3. CDR3 residues: CASSVGRGRDNEQFF. CDR3 bases: TGTGCCAGCAGCGTAGGTCGCGGGAGGGACAATGAGCAGTTCTTC.

The V and J genes are TRBV20-1 and TRBJ2-7, with TRBD2 as a possible D gene (6 bases). V lost 1 base and J 6 bases, leaving 22 bases between the germline ends. CDR3 length equals 16 residues. Per the germline V gene, CDR1 is DFQATT and CDR2 is SNEGSKA (reference sequence). CDR3 sequence: CSARGTGTPLETEQYF. The CDR3 DNA follows: TGCAGTGCTAGAGGTACCGGGACTCCACTCGAGACCGAGCAGTACTTC.